Here is one T cell receptor delta chain with its context. This entry belongs to a study of gamma-delta T cells after stem cell transplantation. TCRdb reanalyzed the RT-PCR reads using CATT. Among approximately 1,300 delta-chain clones listed, around 30% were seen once. The receptor's source is a human donor. It is not recorded whose cells these are; they may come from a transplant donor. Sequenced input: gamma-delta T cells.

CDR3 bases: TGTGCTCTTGGGGAACTAGGCCTTCCTAGGCTGGGGCCTTCATGGCCCTACACCGATAAACTCATCTTT. Translating gives CALGELGLPRLGPSWPYTDKLIF. V is TRDV1 and J is TRDJ1; 8 bases fit TRDD2. CDR1 TSWWSYY and CDR2 QGS come from the germline V gene. The CDR3 runs 23 residues. The V gene end was trimmed by 0 bases and the J gene end by 0 bases; junction bases not matched to a gene: 24.